Sequencing of this T cell receptor (beta chain) was carried out in a study of cytomegalovirus exposure and HLA in healthy donors. At the level of the study: Samples from HLA-typed donors yielded 85 million to 95 million unique TCRs in an early data release.

From germline, CDR1 is MGHDK and CDR2 SYGVNS. Trimming cost V 6 bases and J 4 bases, with 14 bases left between them. CDR3 length equals 14 residues. The PCR made use of 60 Vbeta and 13 Jbeta primers. Sequencing used immunoSEQ multiplex PCR; TCRdb keeps in-frame clones, though not all of them. The profile shows some 91,000 clones, about two thirds of them singletons. Sequencing was done on a sample of PBMCs. The clonotype was recovered from a human donor in good health. The chain combines TRBV25-1 with TRBJ2-3; D not certain. The CDR3 sequence: CASRPLDGADTQYF. The CDR3 DNA is TGTGCCAGCAGACCACTTGACGGAGCAGATACGCAGTATTTT.